One T cell receptor (beta chain) is described in this entry. During the 2 weeks before they entered the study, exposed participants had met someone with a PCR-confirmed or clinician-diagnosed COVID-19 case. This record belongs to a study of blood T cell repertoires in COVID-19. Study background: Sources were T cells, B-cell-depleted T cells, or PBMCs; the material itself was cDNA or gDNA.

Method: immunoSEQ multiplex PCR; TCRdb's copy keeps in-frame clones and lacks some. Here the sample spans some 240,000 clones, 80% to 90% being singletons. The CDR3 sequence is 12 residues long. V was trimmed by 1 base and J by 10 bases, leaving 9 bases between them. Germline values: CDR1 MNHEY, CDR2 SMNVEV (reference sequence). The TCR was taken from a woman between 40 and 50 years old who had been exposed to COVID-19. The specimen was PBMCs or T cells enriched from blood (not recorded which). The chain is built from TRBV27 and TRBJ2-3; unclear D gene. This chain's CDR3 is CASSLLAGSQYF. In DNA form, the CDR3 reads TGTGCCAGCAGTTTATTGGCAGGCTCGCAGTATTTT.